This TCR beta chain was obtained from a study of blood T cell repertoires in COVID-19. Across the whole study: COVID-19 samples from acute and convalescent phases originated in the United States, Italy and Spain. From T cells, B-cell-depleted T cells, or PBMCs came the material, which was cDNA or gDNA.

Original processing methods: Amplification from reference gene primers served as the basis for estimated nucleated cell counts. The protocol was immunoSEQ multiplex PCR, while the TCRdb copy is restricted to in-frame clones and leaves out a portion. V, J and clone size derive from that table, while D and trimming were established from the DNA sequence. The sample includes about 190,000 clones, around 79% of them seen just once. The germline V gene encodes CDR1 SGHAT and CDR2 FQNNGV. CDR3 size: 18 residues. V lost 4 bases, J lost 0 bases, and 18 bases lay in between. The sequence derives from a man over 45 who had recovered from COVID-19. Input material: peripheral blood. The genes are TRBV11-2 and TRBJ1-4, with D perhaps TRBD1 (5 bases). The CDR3 sequence: CASSSPPWGDATNEKLFF. DNA for the CDR3: TGTGCCAGCAGCTCCCCGCCCTGGGGCGATGCAACTAATGAAAAACTGTTTTTT.